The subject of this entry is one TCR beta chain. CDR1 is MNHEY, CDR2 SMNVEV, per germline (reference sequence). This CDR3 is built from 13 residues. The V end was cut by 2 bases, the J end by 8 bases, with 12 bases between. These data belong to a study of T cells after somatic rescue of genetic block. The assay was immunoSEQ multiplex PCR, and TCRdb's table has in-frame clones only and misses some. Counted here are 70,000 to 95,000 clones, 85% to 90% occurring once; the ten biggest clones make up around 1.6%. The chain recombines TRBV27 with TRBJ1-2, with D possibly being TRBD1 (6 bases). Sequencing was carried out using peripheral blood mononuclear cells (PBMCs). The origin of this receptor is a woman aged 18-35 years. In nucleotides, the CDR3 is TGTGCCAGCAGTTTAGGCGGGACACAAGGCTACACCTTC. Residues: CASSLGGTQGYTF.